The subject of this entry is one TCR beta chain. Germline values: CDR1 KGHSH, CDR2 LQKENI. CDR3 length: 15 residues. With 5 bases removed from V and 7 bases from J, the gap between germline ends came to 18 bases. These data come from a study of blood T cell repertoires in COVID-19. Study-level information: The study drew acute and convalescent COVID-19 samples from the United States, Italy and Spain.

Assay: immunoSEQ multiplex PCR; the TCRdb copy retains only in-frame clones and omits some. The data contain roughly 330,000 clones, 80% to 90% of them singletons. Sequencing input: peripheral blood. This clonotype originated in a man between 25 and 39 years old with COVID-19, enrolled during active disease. This sequence joins TRBV18 and TRBJ2-1, with D maybe TRBD1 (6 bases). CDR3: CASSMSQGRLNEQFF. The CDR3 DNA sequence: TGTGCCAGCTCAATGAGCCAGGGGCGCCTGAATGAGCAGTTCTTC.